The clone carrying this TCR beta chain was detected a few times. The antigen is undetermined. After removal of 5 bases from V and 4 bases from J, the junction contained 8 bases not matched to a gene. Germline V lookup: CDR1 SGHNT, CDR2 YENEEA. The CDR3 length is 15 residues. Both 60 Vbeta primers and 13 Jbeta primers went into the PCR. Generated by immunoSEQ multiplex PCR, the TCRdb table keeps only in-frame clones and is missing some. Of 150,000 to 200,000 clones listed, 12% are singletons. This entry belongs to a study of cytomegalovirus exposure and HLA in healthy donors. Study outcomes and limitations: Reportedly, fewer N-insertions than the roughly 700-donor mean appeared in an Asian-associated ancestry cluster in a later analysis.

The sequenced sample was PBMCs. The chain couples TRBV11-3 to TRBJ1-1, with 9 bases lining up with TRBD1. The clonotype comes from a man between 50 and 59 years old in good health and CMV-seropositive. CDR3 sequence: CASSPPDRGGTEAFF. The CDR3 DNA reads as TGTGCCAGCAGCCCCCCGGACAGGGGAGGCACTGAAGCTTTCTTT.